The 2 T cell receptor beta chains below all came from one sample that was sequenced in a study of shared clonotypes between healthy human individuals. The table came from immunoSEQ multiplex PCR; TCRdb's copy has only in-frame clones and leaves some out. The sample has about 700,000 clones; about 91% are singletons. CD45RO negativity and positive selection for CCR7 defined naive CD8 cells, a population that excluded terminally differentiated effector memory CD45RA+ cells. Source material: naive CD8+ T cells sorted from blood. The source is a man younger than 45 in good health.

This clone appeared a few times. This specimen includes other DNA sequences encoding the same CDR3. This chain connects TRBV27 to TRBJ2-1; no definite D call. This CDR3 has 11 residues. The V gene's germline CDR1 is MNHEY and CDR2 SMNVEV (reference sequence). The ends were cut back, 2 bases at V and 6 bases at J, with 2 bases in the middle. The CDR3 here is CASSLANEQFF. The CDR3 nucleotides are TGTGCCAGCAGTTTAGCCAATGAGCAGTTCTTC.

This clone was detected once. DNA for the CDR3: TGTGCCAGCAGCAAAGCGAGGGGGGCTTTTGCCAAAAACATTCAGTACTTC. Translation gives CASSKARGAFAKNIQYF. The chain uses TRBV21-1 and TRBJ2-4. TRBV21-1 constitutes a pseudogene. The CDR3 loop spans 17 amino acids.